This TCR beta chain is drawn from a study of T-cell memory formation after mild COVID-19. TCRdb analysed the 5' RACE reads with MiXCR anew, one entry per CDR3 protein. The sample carries about 470,000 distinct CDR3 sequences, 20% to 30% recorded once. Trimming cost V 2 bases and J 2 bases, with 10 bases left between them. The CDR3 totals 14 residues. This clonotype occurred a few times. The antigen is not known. General study findings and limits: Specificity for SARS-CoV-2 was not confirmed among the second-wave clones peaking on day 37. Day 15 to 85 contracting clones showed balanced CD4/CD8; later expanders leaned CD4+.

The rearrangement uses TRBV12-3 or TRBV12-4 and TRBJ2-7, with D possibly being TRBD2 (5 bases). Sequenced sample: PBMCs or a T cell subset sorted from them (not recorded which). The source of this sequence is an adult woman who had mild COVID-19 (a few samples of this study predate the infection). Cell type and time point are not known. The CDR3 here is CASSLKAAPYEQYF. The DNA of the CDR3 is TGTGCCAGCAGTTTAAAAGCGGCACCCTACGAGCAGTACTTC.